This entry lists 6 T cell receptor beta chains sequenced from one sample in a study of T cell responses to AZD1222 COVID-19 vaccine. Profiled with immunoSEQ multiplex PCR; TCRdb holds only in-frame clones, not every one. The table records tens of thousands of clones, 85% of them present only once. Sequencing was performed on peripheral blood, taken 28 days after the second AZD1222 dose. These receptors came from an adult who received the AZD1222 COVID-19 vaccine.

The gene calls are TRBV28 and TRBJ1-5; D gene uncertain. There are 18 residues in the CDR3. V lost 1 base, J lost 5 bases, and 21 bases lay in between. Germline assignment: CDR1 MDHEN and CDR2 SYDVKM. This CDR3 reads CASSLSVGLGSMDQPQHF. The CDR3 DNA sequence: TGTGCCAGCAGTTTATCGGTAGGATTAGGATCTATGGATCAGCCCCAGCATTTT.

This CDR3 is CASSLLAGSYNEQFF. The CDR3 DNA sequence: TGCGCCAGCAGCCTACTAGCGGGTTCCTACAATGAGCAGTTCTTC. The chain couples TRBV5-1 to TRBJ2-1; 9 bases are shared with TRBD2. The CDR3 contains 15 residues. Germline CDR1 reads SGHRS; CDR2 reads YFSETQ. J was trimmed by 1 base and V by 4 bases; bases with no gene match: 3.

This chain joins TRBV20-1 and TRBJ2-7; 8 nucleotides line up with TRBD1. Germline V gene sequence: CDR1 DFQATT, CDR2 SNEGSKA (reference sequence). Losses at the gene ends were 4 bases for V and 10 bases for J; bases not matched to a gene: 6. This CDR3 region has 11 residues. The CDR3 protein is CSAILTGGQYF. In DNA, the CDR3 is TGCAGTGCTATACTAACAGGGGGTCAGTACTTC.

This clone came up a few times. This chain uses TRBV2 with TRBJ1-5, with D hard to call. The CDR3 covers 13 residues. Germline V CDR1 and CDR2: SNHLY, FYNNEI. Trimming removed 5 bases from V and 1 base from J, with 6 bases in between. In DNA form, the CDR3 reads TGTGCCAGCAGTTTTTGGAGCAATCAGCCCCAGCATTTT. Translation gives CASSFWSNQPQHF.

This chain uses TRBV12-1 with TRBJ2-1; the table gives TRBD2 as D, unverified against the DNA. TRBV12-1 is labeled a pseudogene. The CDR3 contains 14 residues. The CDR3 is CASSFERTGDEQFF. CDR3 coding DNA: TGTGCCAGCAGCTTTGAACGGACTGGGGATGAGCAGTTCTTC.

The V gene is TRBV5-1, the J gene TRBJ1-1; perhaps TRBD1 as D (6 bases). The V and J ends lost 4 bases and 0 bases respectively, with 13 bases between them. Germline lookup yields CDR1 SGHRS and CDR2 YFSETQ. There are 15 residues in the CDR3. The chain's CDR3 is CASSLGGNMNTEAFF. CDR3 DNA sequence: TGCGCCAGCAGCCTGGGGGGCAATATGAACACTGAAGCTTTCTTT.